This TCR beta chain stems from a study of T cells expressing NK-cell markers. Turning to the study itself: Source material for TCR beta repertoires consisted of sorted CD3+CD56+NKG2C+, CD3+CD56+NKG2C- and CD3+CD56-NKG2C+ T cells. Of eight sequenced donors, seven were HCMV-seropositive and one HCMV-seronegative.

Study outcomes and limitations: In about six donors, dominant CD3+CD56+NKG2C+ clonotypes ranked among the top 10 CD8+ clonotypes.

Germline V gives CDR1 SGHVS, CDR2 FQNEAQ. The length of the CDR3 is 20 residues. As for this clonotype: The antigen is not known.

Making the TCR beta cDNA relied on 5'RACE template switching with UMIs. Following a re-call of the 5' RACE reads, TCRdb has one entry per CDR3 protein and lacks DNA. The repertoire table contains over 150,000 distinct CDR3 sequences. The chain combines TRBV7-8 with TRBJ1-4; absent DNA, TCRdb's TRBD1 call cannot be checked. The source is a woman in her 50s in good health. The sequencing input was blood T cells: a sorted CD56 or NKG2C T cell subset, CD4+ or CD8+ T cells, or bulk PBMC T cells (not recorded which). The chain's CDR3 is CASSLEFTGAWTATNEKLFF.